Given below is one T cell receptor beta chain in context. The sample is drawn from a study of CD4+ T cells in melanoma. The protocol was immunoSEQ multiplex PCR, while the TCRdb copy is restricted to in-frame clones and leaves out a portion. This sample has some 12,000 clones, with about 72% found just once. The CDR3 loop spans 14 amino acids. Trimming stripped 0 bases from V and 1 base from J, with 7 bases between. Per the germline V gene, CDR1 is SGDLS and CDR2 is YYNGEE. The clonotype comes from a human donor with melanoma. The genes are TRBV9 and TRBJ1-1; the D gene is possibly TRBD1 (6 bases). Source material: cells from a culture (not recorded whether cultured in vitro). CDR3 sequence reads: CASSVEGGNTEAFF. CDR3 nucleotide sequence: TGTGCCAGCAGCGTAGAGGGGGGGAACACTGAAGCTTTCTTT.